This T cell receptor (beta chain) is from a study of a mutant IDH1 vaccine in newly diagnosed glioma. For the study at large: Pretreatment consisted of radiotherapy, temozolomide, or both, with most receiving both.

Produced via immunoSEQ multiplex PCR; TCRdb's table is partial and in-frame only. The table lists roughly 40,000 clones, approximately 91% of them singletons. As for time point: week 5, during vaccination. One vaccine dose held 300 ug of mutant IDH1 20-mer peptide and came with topical imiquimod. With respect to this clone: Its cognate antigen is unknown.

Deletions cut 2 bases from V and 6 bases from J, with 13 bases between. The germline gives CDR1 MNHEY, CDR2 SMNVEV (reference sequence). The CDR3 is 14 residues long. The sequences come from PBMCs, collected from a glioma patient whose treatment included an IDH1 peptide vaccine. The source is a man aged 50 to 59 with glioma. This rearrangement joins TRBV27 to TRBJ1-1, with D maybe TRBD1 (5 bases). In DNA, the CDR3 is TGTGCCAGCAGTTTAACTTGGAGGGGATCTGAAGCTTTCTTT. The encoded protein is CASSLTWRGSEAFF.